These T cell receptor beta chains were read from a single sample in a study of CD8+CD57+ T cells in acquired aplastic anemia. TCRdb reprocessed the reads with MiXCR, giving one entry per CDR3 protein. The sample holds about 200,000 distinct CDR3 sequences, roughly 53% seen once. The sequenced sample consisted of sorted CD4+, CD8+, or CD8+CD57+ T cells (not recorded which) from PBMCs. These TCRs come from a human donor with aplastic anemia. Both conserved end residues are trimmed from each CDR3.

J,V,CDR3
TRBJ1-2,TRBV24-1,ATSDLRDPSKGYT
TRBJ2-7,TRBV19,ASSHPPGSGYEQY
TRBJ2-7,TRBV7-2,ASSSIRGGAYEQY
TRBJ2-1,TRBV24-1,ATSDSRGSNEQF
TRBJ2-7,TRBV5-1,ASSQYGIAPPCSYEQY
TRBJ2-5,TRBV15,ATSSLGETQY
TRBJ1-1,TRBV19,ASSTPSVGLNTEAF
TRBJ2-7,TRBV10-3,AISGTGDSLYEQY
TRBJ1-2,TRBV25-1,ASSEKGCGTANYGYT
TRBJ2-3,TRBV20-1,SARDQTSGGADTQY
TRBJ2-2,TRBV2,ASMRGANTGELF
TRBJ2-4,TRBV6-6,ASIGTAIAKNIQY
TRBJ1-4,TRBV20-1,GLEAQGEKLF
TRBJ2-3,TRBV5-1,ASSAGYRTTSTDTQY
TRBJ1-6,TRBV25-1,ASRSTGTGASPLH
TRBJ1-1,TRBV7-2,ASSFGGLGNTEAF
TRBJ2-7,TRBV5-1,ASSLGTSNEQY
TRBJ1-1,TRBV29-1,SADNQGGAF
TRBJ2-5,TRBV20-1,SAPSIRGGKETQY
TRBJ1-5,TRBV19,ASSFRTGGNSNQPQH
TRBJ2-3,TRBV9,ASSVEGTGDNSPGDTQY
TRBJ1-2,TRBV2,ASSEEENTEANYGYT
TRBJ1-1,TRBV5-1,ASSLAKRSQENAEAF
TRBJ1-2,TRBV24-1,ATSEEGTYGYT
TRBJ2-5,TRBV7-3,ASSSLDLSGGAEETQY
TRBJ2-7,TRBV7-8,ASSLDIRISYEQY
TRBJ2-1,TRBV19,ASSMTSGGSNEQF
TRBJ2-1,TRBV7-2,ASSGQGNCEQF
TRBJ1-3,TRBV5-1,ASSLASSSGNTIY
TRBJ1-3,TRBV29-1,SVEKGYSGNTIY
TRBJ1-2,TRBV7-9,ASSSDRALYGYT
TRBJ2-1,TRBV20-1,SARGSSGAPYNEQF
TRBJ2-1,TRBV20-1,SAGLGSGGTNEQF
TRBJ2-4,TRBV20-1,SARASRTNIQY
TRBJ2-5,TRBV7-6,ASSPGTGKETQY
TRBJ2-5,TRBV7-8,AARTRDGETQY
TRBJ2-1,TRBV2,ASRAVSYNEQF
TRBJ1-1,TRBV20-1,SALVDTNTEAF
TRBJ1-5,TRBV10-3,AISGGGQPQH
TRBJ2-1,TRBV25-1,ASSESGDLAEQF
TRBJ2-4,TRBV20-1,SARDPSGGAWNIQY
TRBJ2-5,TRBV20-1,SGLGGWETQY
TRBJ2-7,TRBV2,ASTGGRGKGSYEQY
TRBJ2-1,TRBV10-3,AISDPRRGSSYNEQF